Sequencing of this TCR beta chain was carried out in a study of Ad26.COV2.S vaccination and SARS-CoV-2 variants (dated by TCRdb to the early 2020s). About the full investigation: Vaccine-arm donors were drawn from COV1001, a multicentre, randomized, double-blind, placebo-controlled phase I-IIa trial of Ad26.COV2.S in healthy adults. Ad26.COV2.S was administered intramuscularly at a dose of 5x10^10 or 1x10^11 viral particles, either as one shot or as two shots given 56 days apart. TCRbeta repertoire sequencing served as the tool for gauging how specific and how broad the SARS-CoV-2-reactive T cell receptors were following Ad26.COV2.S vaccination. The TCR-sequenced set comprised about 32 samples: roughly 19 Ad26.COV2.S vaccine recipients, 5 placebo recipients and 8 SARS-CoV-2 convalescent individuals. Participants in the trial were split at random into five groups of five each, receiving low-dose or high-dose Ad26.COV2.S once or twice, or else placebo on both occasions. Throughout the experiments and outcome assessment, investigators stayed blinded to trial group allocation. Findings and caveats that apply to the study as a whole: The study was not powered to compare responses between vaccine doses or regimens. After vaccination, spike-specific CD8+ and CD4+ T cell responses were reported to show substantial breadth. Spike-specific TCR breadth was higher in Ad26.COV2.S recipients than in placebo recipients (P = 0.0014). Vaccine and placebo recipients had similar non-spike TCR breadth, a finding consistent with the vaccine containing only spike. According to the authors, total T cell responses may have been underestimated by the TCR breadth and depth analyses.

The immunoSEQ Assay was used to sequence TCRbeta CDR3 regions. After extraction, genomic DNA underwent amplification by bias-controlled multiplex PCR, followed by high-throughput sequencing. The study's own analysis went as follows. To quantify the absolute abundance of every unique TCRbeta CDR3 region, sequences were collapsed and filtered. Usable DNA was measured by amplifying reference genes present in all nucleated cells, and TCRbeta template counts were normalized to that usable DNA to estimate T cell fraction. Repertoire TCRs were annotated as SARS-CoV-2-specific when V gene, CDR3 amino acid sequence and J gene were exactly matched to a known reactive TCR set. The reference SARS-CoV-2 TCR set was derived from MIRA and filtered for enrichment in COVID-19-positive ImmuneCODE repertoires, a step that removed public or cross-reactive TCRs. Drawing on the MIRA antigens, annotated TCRs were analysed further at the level of specific ORF or position within ORF. Depth was the summed frequency of annotated unique rearrangements, while breadth was defined as annotated unique rearrangements over total unique productive rearrangements. Two-sided Wilcoxon rank-sum tests were applied when comparing TCR breadth between groups. Imported from immuneACCESS, the table was reduced by TCRdb to in-frame sequences with V and J called. These copies leave out some clones; in studies compared against another copy, an unresolved V gene accounts for under half, and the cause of the remainder is not known. That table gives V, J and clone size, and the DNA gave D and trimming. This sample gives approximately 500,000 clones in total; roughly 85% of them show up just once. The biggest ten clones account for around 13% of the sample.

The CDR3 has 14 amino acids, counting the end cysteine and phenylalanine. Of the read, only the CDR3 DNA is kept; its 42 bases are in frame from base 1. Based on the germline V gene, the CDR1 and CDR2 sequences are LGHNA and YSLEER. The V end loses 4 bases and the J end loses 2 bases, and a stretch of 9 bases separates them. According to the study, the label for this sample's treatment or condition signals: some 20 received Ad26.COV2.S at low or high dose, single or two shots; a few received placebo; per-sample allocation not given. Repertoires of vaccine and placebo recipients were sequenced from samples collected on day 63 after the first injection. In Cohort 1b, 25 to 30 adults aged 18-55 years were enrolled at a single site in Boston, USA, between 29 July and 7 August 2020. As a vaccine, Ad26.COV2.S was a replication-incompetent adenovirus type 26 vector that expressed a prefusion-stabilized SARS-CoV-2 spike protein derived from the original Wuhan strain.

About this clone itself: Its antigen is not yet known. No quality values exist for individual bases; no much larger clone is one base distant.

The starting material was peripheral blood, obtained in a trial of Ad26.COV2.S vaccine versus placebo. The source is a person between 18 and 65 years old who received the Ad26.COV2.S COVID-19 vaccine or a placebo. The chain uses TRBV4-3 and TRBJ2-1; no D gene call is confident. The DNA is as follows: TGCGCCAGCAGCCTTAGTAGGGCCTACAATGAGCAGTTCTTC. It encodes CASSLSRAYNEQFF.